The T cell receptor beta chain under discussion was sequenced for a study of follicular helper T cells after annual influenza vaccination. General study points: Successive annual vaccinations recalled a recurrent oligoclonal ICOS+CD38+ cTfh response with influenza-specific clonotypes.

Some clones are missing from TCRdb's copy, which holds only in-frame ones; the method was immunoSEQ multiplex PCR. Counted here are about 6,800 clones, approximately 90% occurring once; the ten biggest clones make up 0.69%. For this clone: Its antigen is not identified.

Time point specified: 2015-2016 season, 7 days after influenza vaccination. Non-naive CD4+CXCR5+PD-1+ cTfh were sorted into ICOS+CD38+ and ICOS-CD38- fractions. The CDR3 runs 13 residues. CDR1 and CDR2 (germline): LNHNV, YYDKDF (reference sequence). Trimming stripped 8 bases from V and 7 bases from J, with 15 bases between. The chain employs TRBV15 and TRBJ2-1; a possible D gene is TRBD1 (5 bases). This TCR came from an adult who received the influenza vaccine. Sequencing was performed on CXCR5+ CD38- circulating T follicular helper cells from blood, taken 7 days after influenza vaccination. Described subset: circulating Tfh, non-naive CD4+CXCR5+PD-1+ (ICOS+CD38+ or ICOS-CD38-). The CDR3 DNA reads TGTGCCACCTCACGGCAGGGTCGGAATGAGCAGTTCTTC. Protein: CATSRQGRNEQFF.